This T cell receptor beta chain was recovered during a study of T-cell memory formation after mild COVID-19. Study-wide points: Contracting clones, day 15 to 85, had balanced CD4/CD8, and later expanders favored CD4+.

Germline V gene lookup returns CDR1 LNHDA and CDR2 SQIVND (reference sequence). J lost 1 base, V lost 5 bases, and 5 bases had no gene match. There are 17 residues in the CDR3. TCRdb re-analysed the 5' RACE reads in MiXCR, keeping a single row per CDR3 protein. The sample comprises tens of thousands of distinct CDR3 sequences, 6% to 8.5% of which are singletons, and 0.6% to 1% rests with the top ten. Turning to this clonotype: Its antigen is not identified.

The sequence was collected from an adult who had mild COVID-19 (a few samples of this study predate the infection). Cell type and time point are not known. This chain uses TRBV19 with TRBJ1-6; 10 nucleotides align to TRBD1. Sequencing used PBMCs or a T cell subset sorted from them (not recorded which). The CDR3 spells CASSRRTGGSYNSPLHF. CDR3 sequence (DNA): TGTGCCAGTAGTCGACGGACAGGGGGATCCTATAATTCACCCCTCCACTTT. Full variable domain (outside the CDR3, taken from reference TRBV19 and TRBJ1-6): DGGITQSPKYLFRKEGQNVTLSCEQNLNHDAMYWYRQDPGQGLRLIYYSQIVNDFQKGDIAEGYSVSREKKESFPLTVTSAQKNPTAFYLCASSRRTGGSYNSPLHFGNGTRLTVT.